This T cell receptor (beta chain) was identified during a study of OX40 agonist ivuxolimab in advanced cancers. Study summary: Every 2 weeks, ivuxolimab was infused into the patients intravenously at between 0.01 and 10 mg/kg. Participants averaged approximately 65 years of age (range roughly 23 to 90) and were around 83% male. The study's findings and limits: Partial responders treated at 0.1-3.0 mg/kg exhibited clonal expansion among the lowest measured.

This table comes from immunoSEQ multiplex PCR, and its TCRdb copy is limited to in-frame clones, with some not included. The sample contains about 68,000 clones, about 89% of which appear only once. About this clone: Antigen: not known.

Samples of blood were obtained at baseline, on cycle 4 day 1, and on cycle 7 day 1. This TCR was sampled from an adult with an advanced solid tumor such as melanoma, head and neck, liver or kidney cancer. The sample was CD4+ or CD8+ T cells sorted from blood, taken in a trial of the OX40 agonist ivuxolimab.

The CDR3 here is CASSVVAGRFTDTQYF. The CDR3 DNA follows: TGTGCCAGCAGCGTAGTAGCGGGACGATTCACAGATACGCAGTATTTT. The J gene is TRBJ2-3, the V gene TRBV9, with TRBD2 matching over 8 bases. This CDR3 contains 16 residues. CDR1 SGDLS and CDR2 YYNGEE come from the germline V gene. Trimming removed 0 bases from V and 2 bases from J; junction bases left unmatched: 5.